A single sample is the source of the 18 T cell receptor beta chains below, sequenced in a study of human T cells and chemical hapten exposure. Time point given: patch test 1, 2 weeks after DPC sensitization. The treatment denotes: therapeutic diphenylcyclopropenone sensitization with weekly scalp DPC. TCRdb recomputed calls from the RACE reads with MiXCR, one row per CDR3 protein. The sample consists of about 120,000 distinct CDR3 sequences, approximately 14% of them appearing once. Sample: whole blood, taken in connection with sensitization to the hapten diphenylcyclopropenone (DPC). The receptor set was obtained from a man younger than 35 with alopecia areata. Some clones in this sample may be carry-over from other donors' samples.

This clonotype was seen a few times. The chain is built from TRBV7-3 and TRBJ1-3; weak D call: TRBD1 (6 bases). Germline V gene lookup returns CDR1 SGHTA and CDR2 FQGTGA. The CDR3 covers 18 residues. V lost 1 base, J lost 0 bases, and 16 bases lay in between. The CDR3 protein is CASSLSLRGQSSGNTIYF. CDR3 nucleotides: TGTGCCAGCAGCTTAAGTCTTCGTGGACAGAGCTCTGGAAACACCATATATTTT.

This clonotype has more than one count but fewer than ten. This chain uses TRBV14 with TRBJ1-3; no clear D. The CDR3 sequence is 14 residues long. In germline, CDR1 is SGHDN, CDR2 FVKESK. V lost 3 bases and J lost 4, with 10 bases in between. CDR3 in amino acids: CASSHTELGNTIYF. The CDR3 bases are TGTGCCAGCAGCCACACAGAATTAGGAAACACCATATATTTT.

The CDR3 sequence is CASSQDPGETQYF. The DNA of the CDR3 is TGCGCCAGCAGCCAAGATCCGGGCGAGACCCAGTACTTC. The chain has TRBV4-3 and TRBJ2-5; no reliable D call. Trimming shortened V by 0 bases and J by 5 bases, and 7 bases separated the two germline ends. The CDR3 sequence is 13 residues long. Per the germline V gene, CDR1 is LGHNA and CDR2 is YSLEER.

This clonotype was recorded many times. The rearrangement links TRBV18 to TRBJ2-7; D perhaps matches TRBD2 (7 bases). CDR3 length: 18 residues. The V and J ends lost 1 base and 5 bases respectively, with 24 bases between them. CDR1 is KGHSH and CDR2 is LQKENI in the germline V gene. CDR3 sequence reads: CASSPRLGERGHPHEQYV. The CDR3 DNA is TGTGCCAGCTCACCACGATTGGGGGAGCGGGGACACCCCCACGAGCAGTACGTC.

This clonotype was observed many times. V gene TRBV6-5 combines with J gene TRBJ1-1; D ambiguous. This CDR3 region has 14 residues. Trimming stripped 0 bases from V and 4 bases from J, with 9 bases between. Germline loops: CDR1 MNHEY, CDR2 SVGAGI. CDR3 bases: TGTGCCAGCAGTTACTCGGAGGGTATCACTGAAGCTTTCTTT. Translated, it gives CASSYSEGITEAFF.

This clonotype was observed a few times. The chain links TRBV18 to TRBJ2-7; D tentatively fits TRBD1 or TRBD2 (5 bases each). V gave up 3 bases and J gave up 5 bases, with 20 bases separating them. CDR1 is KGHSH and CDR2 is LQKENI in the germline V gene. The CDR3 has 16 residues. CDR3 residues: CASSPDTGTVSNEQYF. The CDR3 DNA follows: TGTGCCAGCTCACCGGATACCGGGACCGTTTCGAACGAGCAGTACTTC.

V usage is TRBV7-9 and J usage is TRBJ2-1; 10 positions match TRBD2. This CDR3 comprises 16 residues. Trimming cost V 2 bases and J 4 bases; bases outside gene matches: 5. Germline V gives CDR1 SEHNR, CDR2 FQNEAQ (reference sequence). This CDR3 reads CASSLPSGGIYNEQFF. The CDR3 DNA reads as TGTGCCAGCAGCTTACCTAGCGGGGGAATATACAATGAGCAGTTCTTC. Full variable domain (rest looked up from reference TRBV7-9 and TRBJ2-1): DTGVSQNPRHKITKRGQNVTFRCDPISEHNRLYWYRQTLGQGPEFLTYFQNEAQLEKSRLLSDRFSAERPKGSFSTLEIQRTEQGDSAMYLCASSLPSGGIYNEQFFGPGTRLTVL.

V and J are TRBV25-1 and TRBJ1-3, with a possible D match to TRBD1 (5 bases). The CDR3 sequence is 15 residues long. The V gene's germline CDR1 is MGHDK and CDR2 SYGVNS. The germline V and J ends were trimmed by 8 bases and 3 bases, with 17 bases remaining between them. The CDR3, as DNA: TGTGCCAGCTCCGGCGGGGGGAGCAGTGGAAACACCATATATTTT. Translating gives CASSGGGSSGNTIYF.

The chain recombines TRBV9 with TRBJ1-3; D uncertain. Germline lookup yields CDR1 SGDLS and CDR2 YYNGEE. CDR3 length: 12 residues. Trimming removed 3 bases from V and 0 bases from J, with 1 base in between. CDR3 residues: CASSDSGNTIYF. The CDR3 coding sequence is TGTGCCAGCAGCGACTCTGGAAACACCATATATTTT.

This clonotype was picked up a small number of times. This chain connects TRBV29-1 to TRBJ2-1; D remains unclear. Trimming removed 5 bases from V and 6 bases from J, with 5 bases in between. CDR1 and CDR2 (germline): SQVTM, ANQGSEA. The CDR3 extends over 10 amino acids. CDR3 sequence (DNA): TGCAGCGTTAGTCTCAATGAGCAGTTCTTC. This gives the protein CSVSLNEQFF.

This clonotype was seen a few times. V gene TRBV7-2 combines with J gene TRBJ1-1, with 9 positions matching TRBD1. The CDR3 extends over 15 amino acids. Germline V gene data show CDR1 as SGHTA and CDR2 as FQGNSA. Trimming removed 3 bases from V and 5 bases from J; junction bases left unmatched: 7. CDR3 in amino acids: CASSFDPGQGTEAFF. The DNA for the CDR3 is TGTGCCAGCAGCTTCGACCCGGGACAGGGTACTGAAGCTTTCTTT.

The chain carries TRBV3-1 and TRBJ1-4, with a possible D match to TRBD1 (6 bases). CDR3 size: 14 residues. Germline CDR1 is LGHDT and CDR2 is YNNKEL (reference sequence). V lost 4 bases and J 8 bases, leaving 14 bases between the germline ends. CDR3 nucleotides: TGTGCCAGCAGCCCCGAGGGGGGAGGAGAAAAACTGTTTTTT. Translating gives CASSPEGGGEKLFF.

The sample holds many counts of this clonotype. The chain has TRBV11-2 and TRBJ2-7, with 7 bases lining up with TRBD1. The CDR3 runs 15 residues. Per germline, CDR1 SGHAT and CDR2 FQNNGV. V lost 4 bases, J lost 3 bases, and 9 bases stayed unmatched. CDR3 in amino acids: CASSSTDDRVYEQYF. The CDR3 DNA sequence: TGTGCCAGCAGCTCCACCGACGACAGGGTCTACGAGCAGTACTTC. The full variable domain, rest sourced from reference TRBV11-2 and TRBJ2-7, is EAGVAQSPRYKIIEKRQSVAFWCNPISGHATLYWYQQILGQGPKLLIQFQNNGVVDDSQLPKDRFSAERLKGVDSTLKIQPAKLEDSAVYLCASSSTDDRVYEQYFGPGTRLTVT.

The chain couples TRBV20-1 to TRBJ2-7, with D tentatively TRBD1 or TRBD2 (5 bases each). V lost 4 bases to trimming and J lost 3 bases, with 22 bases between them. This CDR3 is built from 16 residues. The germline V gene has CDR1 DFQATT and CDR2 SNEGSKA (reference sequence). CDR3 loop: CSANPGDGLLHYEQYF. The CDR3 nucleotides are TGCAGTGCTAACCCCGGGGACGGGCTCTTGCACTACGAGCAGTACTTC.

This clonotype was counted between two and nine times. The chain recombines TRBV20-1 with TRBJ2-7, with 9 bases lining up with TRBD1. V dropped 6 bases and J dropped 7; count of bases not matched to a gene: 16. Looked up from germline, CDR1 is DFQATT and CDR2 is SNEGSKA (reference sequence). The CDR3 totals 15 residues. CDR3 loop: CSAPKGRDRANEQYF. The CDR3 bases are TGCAGTGCCCCTAAAGGAAGGGACAGGGCTAATGAGCAGTACTTC.

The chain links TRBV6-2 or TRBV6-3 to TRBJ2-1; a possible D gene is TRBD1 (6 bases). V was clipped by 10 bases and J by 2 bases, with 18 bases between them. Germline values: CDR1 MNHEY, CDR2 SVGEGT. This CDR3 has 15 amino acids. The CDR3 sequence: CAITTGRGTYNEQFF. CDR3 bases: TGTGCCATTACGACAGGTCGGGGAACCTACAATGAGCAGTTCTTC.

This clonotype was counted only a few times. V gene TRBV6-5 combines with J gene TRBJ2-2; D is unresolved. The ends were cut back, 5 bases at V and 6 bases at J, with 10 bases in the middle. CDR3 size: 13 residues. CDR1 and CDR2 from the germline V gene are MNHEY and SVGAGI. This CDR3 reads CASSRSDSGELFF. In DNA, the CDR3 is TGTGCCAGCAGTAGATCAGACTCCGGGGAGCTGTTTTTT.

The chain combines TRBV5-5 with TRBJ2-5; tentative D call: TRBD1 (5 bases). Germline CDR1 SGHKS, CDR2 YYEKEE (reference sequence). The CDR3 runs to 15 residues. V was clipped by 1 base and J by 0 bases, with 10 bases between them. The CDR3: CASSLLLGDQETQYF. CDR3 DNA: TGTGCCAGCAGCTTGTTGTTAGGGGACCAAGAGACCCAGTACTTC.